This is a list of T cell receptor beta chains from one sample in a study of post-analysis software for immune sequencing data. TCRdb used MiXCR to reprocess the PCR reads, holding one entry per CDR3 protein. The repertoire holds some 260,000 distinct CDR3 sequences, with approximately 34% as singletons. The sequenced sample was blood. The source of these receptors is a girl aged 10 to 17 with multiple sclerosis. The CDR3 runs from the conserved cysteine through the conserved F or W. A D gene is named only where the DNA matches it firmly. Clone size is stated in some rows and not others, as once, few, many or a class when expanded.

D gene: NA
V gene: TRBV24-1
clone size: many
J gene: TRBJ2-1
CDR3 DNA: TGTGCCACCAGTGACTTTGCCTCCGGGACTTACAATGAGCAGTTCTTC
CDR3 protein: CATSDFASGTYNEQFF

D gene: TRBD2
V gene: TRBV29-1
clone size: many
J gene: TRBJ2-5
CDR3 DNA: TGCAGCGCCTCCGGGACTAGCAACCAAGAGACCCAGTACTTC
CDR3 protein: CSASGTSNQETQYF

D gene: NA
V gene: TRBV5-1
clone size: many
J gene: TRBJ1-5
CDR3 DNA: TGCGCCAGCCGCCCCGACACAGGACCCAATCAGCCCCAGCATTTT
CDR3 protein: CASRPDTGPNQPQHF

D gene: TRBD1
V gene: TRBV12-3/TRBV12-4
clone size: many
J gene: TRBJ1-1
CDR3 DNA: TGTGCCAGCAGGGCTAGACAGGGTGAAGCTTTCTTT
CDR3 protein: CASRARQGEAFF

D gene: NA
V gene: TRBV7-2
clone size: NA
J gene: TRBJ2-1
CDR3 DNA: TGTGCCAGCAGCCGCCGCGGCTTTTCCTGCAATGAGCAGTTCTTC
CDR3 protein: CASSRRGFSCNEQFF

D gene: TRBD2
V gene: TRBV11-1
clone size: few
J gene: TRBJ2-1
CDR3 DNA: TGTGCCAGCAGCTCCTGGACTAGCGGAAACTACAATGAGCAGTTCTTC
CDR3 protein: CASSSWTSGNYNEQFF

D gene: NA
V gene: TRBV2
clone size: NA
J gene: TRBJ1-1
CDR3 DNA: TGTGCCAGCAGCCAATCGGGACACGGAAACACTGAAGCTTTCTTT
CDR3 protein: CASSQSGHGNTEAFF

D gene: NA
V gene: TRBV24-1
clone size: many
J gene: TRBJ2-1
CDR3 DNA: TGTGCCACCAGTGAACACGGTTACAATGAGCAGTTCTTC
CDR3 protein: CATSEHGYNEQFF

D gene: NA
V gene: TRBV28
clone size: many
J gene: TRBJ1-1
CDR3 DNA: TGTGCCAGCAGTCCATCGGAGAATGTCATGAACACTGAAGCTTTCTTT
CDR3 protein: CASSPSENVMNTEAFF

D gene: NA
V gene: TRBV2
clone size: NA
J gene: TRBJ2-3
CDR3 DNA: TGTGCCAGCAGTGCCTATATCACGGATACGCAGTATTTT
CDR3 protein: CASSAYITDTQYF

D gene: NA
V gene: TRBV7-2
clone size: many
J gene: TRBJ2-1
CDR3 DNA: TGTGCCAGCAGCTTAGGGGGCTCCTACAATGAGCAGTTCTTC
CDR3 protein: CASSLGGSYNEQFF

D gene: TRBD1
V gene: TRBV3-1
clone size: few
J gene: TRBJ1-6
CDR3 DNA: TGTGCCAGCAGACTCCCAGGACAGGGCTCACCCCTCCACTTT
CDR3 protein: CASRLPGQGSPLHF

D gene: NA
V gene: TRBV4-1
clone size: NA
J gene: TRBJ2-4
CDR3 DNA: TGCGCCAGCAGCCAAGGGCTACGGGAAAACATTCAGTACTTC
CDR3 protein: CASSQGLRENIQYF

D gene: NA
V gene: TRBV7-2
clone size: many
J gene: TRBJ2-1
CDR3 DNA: TGTGCCAGCAGCTTGACAGGTCAGAAGCAGTTCTTC
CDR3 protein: CASSLTGQKQFF

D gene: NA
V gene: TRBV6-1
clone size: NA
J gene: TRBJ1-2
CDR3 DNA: TGTGCCAGCACGAGGGGGGACCATGGCTACACCTTC
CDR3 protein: CASTRGDHGYTF

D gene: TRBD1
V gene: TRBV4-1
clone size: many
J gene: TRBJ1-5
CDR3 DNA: TGCGCCAGCAGCCAACCAGGACAGGCTCACGGACGGCATTTT
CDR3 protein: CASSQPGQAHGRHF

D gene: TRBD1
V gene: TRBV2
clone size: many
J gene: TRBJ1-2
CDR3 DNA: TGTGCCAGCAGAGGCGGGACAGGGGGGAGTGGCTACACCTTC
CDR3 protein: CASRGGTGGSGYTF

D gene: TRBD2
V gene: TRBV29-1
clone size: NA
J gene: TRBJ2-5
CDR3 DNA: TGCAGCGGCCACCCTTCGACTAGCCTTGGGGAGACCCAGTACTTC
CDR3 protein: CSGHPSTSLGETQYF

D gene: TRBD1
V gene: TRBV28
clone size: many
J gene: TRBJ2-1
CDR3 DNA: TGTGCCAGCGGGGCAGGGGGCAATGAGCAGTTCTTC
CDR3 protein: CASGAGGNEQFF

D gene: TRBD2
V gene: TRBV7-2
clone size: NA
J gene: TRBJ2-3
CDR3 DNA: TGTGCCAGCAGCAGCCTTAGCGGGGCAGACACAGATACGCAGTATTTT
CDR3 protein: CASSSLSGADTDTQYF

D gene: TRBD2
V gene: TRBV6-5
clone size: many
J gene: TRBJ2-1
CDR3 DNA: TGTGCCAGCAGTAACACAAGCGGGAGGGCCTACAATGAGCAGTTCTTC
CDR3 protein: CASSNTSGRAYNEQFF

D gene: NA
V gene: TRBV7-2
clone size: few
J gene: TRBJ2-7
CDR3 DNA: TGTGCCAGCAGCCCGTGGACTGCGGGCCACGAGCAGTACTTC
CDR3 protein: CASSPWTAGHEQYF

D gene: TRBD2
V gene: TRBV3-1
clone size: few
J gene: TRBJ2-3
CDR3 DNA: TGTGCCAGCAGCCGACCTCTCCTAGCGGGCAGCACAGATACGCAGTATTTT
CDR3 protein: CASSRPLLAGSTDTQYF

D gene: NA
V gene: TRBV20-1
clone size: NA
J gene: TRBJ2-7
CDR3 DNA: TGCAGTGCTCCAACAGGTTACGAGCAGTACTTC
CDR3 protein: CSAPTGYEQYF

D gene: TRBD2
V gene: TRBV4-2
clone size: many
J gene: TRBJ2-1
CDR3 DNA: TGTGCCAGCAGCCAAGGGGCTAGCGGGAGCACATCCTACAATGAGCAGTTCTTC
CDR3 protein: CASSQGASGSTSYNEQFF

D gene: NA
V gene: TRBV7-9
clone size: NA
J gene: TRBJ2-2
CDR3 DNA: TGTGCCAGCAGCACGGAGGTGGGGACCGGGGAGCTGTTTTTT
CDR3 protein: CASSTEVGTGELFF

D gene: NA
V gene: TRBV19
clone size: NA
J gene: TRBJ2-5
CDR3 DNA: TGTGCCGGCCCACATGATGGGTCCAAAGAGACCCAGTACTTC
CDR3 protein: CAGPHDGSKETQYF

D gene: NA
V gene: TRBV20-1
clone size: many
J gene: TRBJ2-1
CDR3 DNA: TGCAGTGCTAGAGATACGGCTAGCGCCTACAATGAGCAGTTCTTC
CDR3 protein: CSARDTASAYNEQFF

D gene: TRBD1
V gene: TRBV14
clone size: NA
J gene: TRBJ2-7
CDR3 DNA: TGTGCCAGCAGCCTAACAGGGAAGAGGGGGCCCAGCTCCTACAATGAGCAGTACTTC
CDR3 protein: CASSLTGKRGPSSYNEQYF

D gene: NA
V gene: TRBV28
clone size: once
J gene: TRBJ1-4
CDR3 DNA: TGTGCCAGCAGATCCACTAGCGAGAGGTCGGAACTGTTTTTT
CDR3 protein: CASRSTSERSELFF

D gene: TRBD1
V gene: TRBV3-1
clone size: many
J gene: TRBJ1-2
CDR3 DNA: TGTGCCAGCAGCCAAGGGGACAGGGCTGGTCGGGGCTACACCTTC
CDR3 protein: CASSQGDRAGRGYTF

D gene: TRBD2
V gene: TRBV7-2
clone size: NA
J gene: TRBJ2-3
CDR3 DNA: TGTGCCAGCAGCCTGACCATAGCGGGATTGGCAGATACGCAGTATTTT
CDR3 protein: CASSLTIAGLADTQYF

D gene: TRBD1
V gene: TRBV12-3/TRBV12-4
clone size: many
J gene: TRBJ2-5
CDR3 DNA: TGTGCCAGCAGCCTGACAGGGGGCCAAGAGACCCAGTACTTC
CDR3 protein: CASSLTGGQETQYF

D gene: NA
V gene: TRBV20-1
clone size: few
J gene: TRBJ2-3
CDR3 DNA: TGCAGTGCTAGGGCCTGGCGGGCCCAAACAGATACGCAGTATTTT
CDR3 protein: CSARAWRAQTDTQYF

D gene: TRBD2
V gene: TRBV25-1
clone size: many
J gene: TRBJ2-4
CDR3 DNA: TGTGCCAGCAGTGGGGGGGGGATAGCCAAAAACATTCAGTACTTC
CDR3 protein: CASSGGGIAKNIQYF

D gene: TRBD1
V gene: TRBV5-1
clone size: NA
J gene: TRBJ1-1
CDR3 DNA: TGCGCCAGCAGCGCAAGACAGGGGCGGATTGGGAACACTGAAGCTTTCTTT
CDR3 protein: CASSARQGRIGNTEAFF

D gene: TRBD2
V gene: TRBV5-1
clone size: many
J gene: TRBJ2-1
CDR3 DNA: TGCGCCAGCAGCGCCGCGGGAGGTTCTTACAATGAGCAGTTCTTC
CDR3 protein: CASSAAGGSYNEQFF

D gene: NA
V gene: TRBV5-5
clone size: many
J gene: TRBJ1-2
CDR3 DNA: TGTGCCAGCAGCCCGGGACCTTTAGGCTATGGCTACACCTTC
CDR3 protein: CASSPGPLGYGYTF

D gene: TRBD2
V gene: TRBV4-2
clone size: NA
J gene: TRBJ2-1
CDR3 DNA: TGTGCCAGCAGCCAATCTCATGCGGTAGCGGGGAGGAATGAGCAGTTCTTC
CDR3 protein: CASSQSHAVAGRNEQFF

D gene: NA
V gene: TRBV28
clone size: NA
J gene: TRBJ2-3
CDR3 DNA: TGTGCCATCGAGGACAGCGGGAGCACAGATACGCAGTATTTT
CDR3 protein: CAIEDSGSTDTQYF

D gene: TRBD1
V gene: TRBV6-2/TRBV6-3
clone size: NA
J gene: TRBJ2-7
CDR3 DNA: TGTGCCAGCGGGGAGACAGGGTTCGCCTACGAGCAGTACTTC
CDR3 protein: CASGETGFAYEQYF

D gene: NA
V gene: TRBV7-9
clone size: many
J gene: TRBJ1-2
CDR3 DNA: TGTGCCAGCAGCTTTAACCGGGATGGCTACACCTTC
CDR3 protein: CASSFNRDGYTF

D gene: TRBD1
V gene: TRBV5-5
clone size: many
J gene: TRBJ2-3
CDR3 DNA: TGTGCCAGCAGCACCGGACAGGGGCACCGCAGCACAGATACGCAGTATTTT
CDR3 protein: CASSTGQGHRSTDTQYF

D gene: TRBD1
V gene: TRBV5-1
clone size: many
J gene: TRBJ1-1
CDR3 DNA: TGCGCCAGCAGCACATCCCGGGACAGGGGGAACACTGAAGCTTTCTTT
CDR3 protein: CASSTSRDRGNTEAFF

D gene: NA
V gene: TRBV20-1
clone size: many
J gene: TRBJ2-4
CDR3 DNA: TGCAGTGCTAGAGATCGTGACATTCAGTACTTC
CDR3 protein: CSARDRDIQYF

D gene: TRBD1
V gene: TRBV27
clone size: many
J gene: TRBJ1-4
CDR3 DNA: TGTGCCAGCAGGGGGACAGGGAGTGCAACTAATGAAAAACTGTTTTTT
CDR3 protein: CASRGTGSATNEKLFF

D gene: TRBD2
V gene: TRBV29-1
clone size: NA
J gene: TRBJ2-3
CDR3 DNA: TGCAGCGTTGTTGCGGGAGTTCAGGGAGATACGCAGTATTTT
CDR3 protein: CSVVAGVQGDTQYF

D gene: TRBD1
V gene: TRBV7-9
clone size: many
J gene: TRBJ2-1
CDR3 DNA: TGTGCCAGCAGTTTGAAAGGACAGGGGGCGCGTGAGCAGTTCTTC
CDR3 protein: CASSLKGQGAREQFF

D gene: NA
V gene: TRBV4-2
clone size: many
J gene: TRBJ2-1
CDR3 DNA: TGTGCCAGCAGCCAAGATGGGAGGACTCCTCGACCGGCGTCCAATGAGCAGTTCTTC
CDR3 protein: CASSQDGRTPRPASNEQFF

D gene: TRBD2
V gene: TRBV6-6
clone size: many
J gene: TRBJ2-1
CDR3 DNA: TGTGCCAGCAGTTTCGGGACTAGCGGGAGTCAGAATGAGCAGTTCTTC
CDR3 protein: CASSFGTSGSQNEQFF

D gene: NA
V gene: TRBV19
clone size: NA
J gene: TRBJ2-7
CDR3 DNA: TGTGCCAGTAGTAAACAACAGGGTTACGAGCAGTACTTC
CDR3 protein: CASSKQQGYEQYF

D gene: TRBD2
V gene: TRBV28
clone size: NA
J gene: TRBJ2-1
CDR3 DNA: TGTGCCAGCAGTCCTAGCGGGAGCGGCTACAATGAGCAGTTCTTC
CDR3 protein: CASSPSGSGYNEQFF

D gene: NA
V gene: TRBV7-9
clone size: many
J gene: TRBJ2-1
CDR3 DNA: TGTGCCAGCAGCCTACAGGTGCGGGCCAATGAGCAGTTCTTC
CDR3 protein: CASSLQVRANEQFF

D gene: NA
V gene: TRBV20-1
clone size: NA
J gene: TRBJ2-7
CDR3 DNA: TGCAGTGCTAGGGGGGAAGGGCCCTACGAGCAGTACTTC
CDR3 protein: CSARGEGPYEQYF

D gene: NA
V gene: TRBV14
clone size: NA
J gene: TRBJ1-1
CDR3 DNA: TGTGCCAGCAGCCATGAGACCTGGGCGGGGACTGAAGCTTTCTTT
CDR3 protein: CASSHETWAGTEAFF